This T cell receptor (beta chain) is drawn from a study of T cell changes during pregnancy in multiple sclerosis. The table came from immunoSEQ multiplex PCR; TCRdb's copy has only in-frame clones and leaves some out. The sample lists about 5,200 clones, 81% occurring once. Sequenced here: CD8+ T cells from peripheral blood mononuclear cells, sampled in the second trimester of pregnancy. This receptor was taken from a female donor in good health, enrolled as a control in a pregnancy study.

CDR3 DNA sequence: TGTGCCATCGGCGGGGGGTGGGGTGAGCAGTTCTTC. It translates to CAIGGGWGEQFF. The chain employs TRBV10-3 and TRBJ2-1; the match to TRBD2 covers 8 bases. This CDR3 has 12 amino acids. The J segment lost 9 bases and the V segment lost 8 bases, leaving 6 bases of the junction unmatched. Per the germline V gene, CDR1 is ENHRY and CDR2 is SYGVKD.